Described below is a single TCR beta chain sequence and its context. Its cognate antigen is unknown. This sample stems from a study of T cell repertoires in cytomegalovirus infection. Study in general: Shared public TCR beta signatures pointed to both CMV infection and a matching HLA type.

Each CDR3 protein gets one entry after TCRdb re-called the reads with MiXCR. In the table there are around 900,000 distinct CDR3 sequences, around 29% of which are singletons. The source was cultured CD8+ T cells from PBMCs, collected from culture after CMV antigen stimulation. The receptor was isolated from a human donor in good health (CMV status not recorded). Some clones in this sample may be carry-over from other donors' samples.

The CDR3 nucleotides are TGTGCCAGCACCTGGGGGGGGCGCCGATTCTTC. Translation gives CASTWGGRRFF. The gene calls are TRBV5-5 and TRBJ2-1; tentatively, D is TRBD2 (7 bases). V lost 6 bases and J 16 bases, leaving 17 bases between the germline ends. This CDR3 is built from 11 residues. Germline CDR1 reads SGHKS; CDR2 reads YYEKEE (reference sequence).